A single sample is the source of the 21 T cell receptor beta chains below, sequenced in a study of T cell repertoires in cytomegalovirus infection (dated by TCRdb to the late 2010s). These receptors have no known antigen. Read against the paper, the sample's treatment or condition label means: in vitro stimulation with specific CMV peptide epitopes to enrich CMV-specific T cells. TCRdb records Illumina HiSeq 1500 as the sequencer. TCRdb trimmed the raw reads at Q25, called clones with MiXCR and kept productive beta chains. Each entry is one CDR3 protein sequence, shown with its most common DNA and genes. Recorded for this sample are fewer than 850,000 distinct CDR3 sequences; 25% to 30% of them occurred a single time. In total, the top ten clones hold around 13% of the sample. The material sequenced was cultured CD8+ T cells from PBMCs, taken from culture after CMV antigen stimulation. Source of these receptors: a human donor in good health (CMV status not recorded). Some clones in this sample may be carry-over from other donors' samples.

The chain combines TRBV7-9 with TRBJ2-5; 8 bases agree with TRBD2. Trimming removed 5 bases from V and 5 bases from J; junction bases left unmatched: 10. The CDR3 contains 15 residues. In germline, CDR1 is SEHNR, CDR2 FQNEAQ (reference sequence). CDR3 nucleotide sequence: TGTGCCAGCAGCCTCACGGGGGGGCCTGGTGAGACCCAGTACTTC. This encodes CASSLTGGPGETQYF.

This clonotype was found a few times. The chain employs TRBV15 and TRBJ1-1; D ambiguous. V gave up 0 bases and J gave up 5 bases, with 7 bases separating them. This CDR3 region has 13 residues. The germline V gene encodes CDR1 LNHNV and CDR2 YYDKDF (reference sequence). CDR3: CATSRDVQTEAFF. In DNA, the CDR3 is TGTGCCACCAGCAGAGATGTGCAGACTGAAGCTTTCTTT. The full variable domain, in which reference TRBV15 and TRBJ1-1 provide the parts outside the CDR3, is DAMVIQNPRYQVTQFGKPVTLSCSQTLNHNVMYWYQQKSSQAPKLLFHYYDKDFNNEADTPDNFQSRRPNTSFCFLDIRSPGLGDTAMYLCATSRDVQTEAFFGQGTRLTVV.

There are a few counts of this clonotype. The V and J genes are TRBV6-1 and TRBJ2-1; 10 nucleotides match TRBD2. The CDR3 spans 21 residues. Per the germline V gene, CDR1 is MNHNS and CDR2 is SASEGT. V was clipped by 5 bases and J by 0 bases; unmatched bases: 19. CDR3 amino acids: CASSQWGASGGFTSSYNEQFF. The CDR3 DNA is TGTGCCAGCAGTCAGTGGGGGGCTAGCGGGGGATTTACTAGCTCCTACAATGAGCAGTTCTTC.

In this sample, this clonotype turned up a few times. The chain is built from TRBV6-5 and TRBJ2-2; TRBD1 is a possible D gene (7 bases). V shed 0 bases and J shed 7 bases, with 12 bases lying between them. This CDR3 is 15 amino acids long. Germline CDR1 is MNHEY and CDR2 is SVGAGI. CDR3 in amino acids: CASSYSGGGIGELFF. Here the CDR3 DNA reads TGTGCCAGCAGTTACTCAGGAGGGGGCATCGGGGAGCTGTTTTTT.

This clonotype was counted ten times or more. This chain joins TRBV6-1 and TRBJ1-2, with unresolved D. From germline, CDR1 is MNHNS and CDR2 SASEGT. This CDR3 region has 14 residues. Deletions cut 7 bases from V and 4 bases from J, with 16 bases between. The CDR3 here is CASKNELEGYGYTF. The CDR3 nucleotides are TGTGCCAGCAAAAACGAGCTGGAGGGCTATGGCTACACCTTC.

The chain joins TRBV7-9 to TRBJ1-4; 7 positions match TRBD1. CDR3 length equals 15 residues. V gave up 5 bases and J gave up 5 bases; unmatched junction bases: 8. Germline V lookup: CDR1 SEHNR, CDR2 FQNEAQ (reference sequence). CDR3 loop: CASSPRDSLNEKLFF. Written as DNA, the CDR3 is TGTGCCAGCAGCCCCCGGGACAGCCTAAATGAAAAACTGTTTTTT.

The CDR3 coding sequence is TGCGCCAGCAGCCAAGGGACTATGAGCAATCAGCCCCAGCATTTT. This codes for CASSQGTMSNQPQHF. This chain links TRBV4-1 with TRBJ1-5; D is unclear. With 1 base removed from V and 1 base from J, the gap between germline ends came to 8 bases. Germline loops: CDR1 MGHRA, CDR2 YSYEKL. This CDR3 is 15 amino acids long.

V usage is TRBV27 and J usage is TRBJ1-5; perhaps TRBD1 as D (5 bases). Trimming removed 5 bases at V and 3 bases at J, with 11 bases between. This CDR3 region has 14 residues. Germline V gives CDR1 MNHEY, CDR2 SMNVEV (reference sequence). CDR3 sequence: CASSNPGYNQPQHF. CDR3 nucleotide sequence: TGTGCCAGCAGTAATCCAGGGTACAATCAGCCCCAGCATTTT.

The chain joins TRBV2 to TRBJ1-2, with TRBD1 matching over 9 bases. This CDR3 has 16 amino acids. After removal of 2 bases from V and 2 bases from J, the junction contained 6 bases not matched to a gene. Germline assignment: CDR1 SNHLY and CDR2 FYNNEI. The CDR3: CASSESGDRENYGYTF. For the CDR3, the DNA is TGTGCCAGCAGTGAATCCGGGGACAGGGAGAACTATGGCTACACCTTC.

This clonotype appeared a few times. The V and J genes are TRBV6-5 and TRBJ2-7, with no clear D. Trimming removed 4 bases at V and 2 bases at J, with 9 bases between. From germline, CDR1 is MNHEY and CDR2 SVGAGI. CDR3 length equals 13 residues. CDR3 loop: CASSFGRAYEQYV. CDR3 sequence (DNA): TGTGCCAGCAGTTTCGGACGGGCCTACGAGCAGTACGTC.

The J gene is TRBJ1-5, the V gene TRBV7-2, with 10 bases matching TRBD1. The CDR3 contains 15 residues. Germline V gene lookup returns CDR1 SGHTA and CDR2 FQGNSA. V was clipped by 5 bases and J by 6 bases; unmatched bases: 7. For the CDR3, the DNA is TGTGCCAGCAGCCTCGACAGGGGGCAGCTTCAGCCCCAGCATTTT. Protein: CASSLDRGQLQPQHF.

V is TRBV12-3 or TRBV12-4 and J is TRBJ2-5; possible D gene TRBD1, 6 bases. CDR3 length: 18 residues. The V end was cut by 1 base, the J end by 2 bases, with 20 bases between. This chain's CDR3 is CASSLERPGQLTQETQYF. The DNA of the CDR3 is TGTGCCAGCAGTTTAGAACGCCCTGGACAGTTAACGCAAGAGACCCAGTACTTC.

In its sample, this clonotype was seen a few times. V usage is TRBV7-9 and J usage is TRBJ2-5, with D uncertain. Per the germline V gene, CDR1 is SEHNR and CDR2 is FQNEAQ (reference sequence). Trimming pared 3 bases from V and 3 bases from J, leaving 14 bases between. The CDR3 runs to 15 residues. CDR3 amino acids: CASSFSGPREETQYF. The CDR3 region has the DNA TGTGCCAGCAGCTTTTCCGGGCCCAGAGAAGAGACCCAGTACTTC.

To note about this clonotype: This may be a read error, as it is one base from a much larger clone. The V call is TRBV7-9, the J call TRBJ1-5; no clear D. Trimming pared 7 bases from V and 6 bases from J, leaving 10 bases between. Germline values: CDR1 SEHNR, CDR2 FQNEAQ (reference sequence). This CDR3 region has 12 residues. CDR3 in amino acids: CASTFNSQPQHF. CDR3 DNA: TGTGCCAGCACCTTTAACTCTCAGCCCCAGCATTTT.

This clonotype has ten or more counts. The rearrangement links TRBV7-9 to TRBJ2-1, with TRBD2 matching over 7 bases. The CDR3 extends over 13 amino acids. V dropped 4 bases and J dropped 9; count of bases not matched to a gene: 6. Germline V gene data show CDR1 as SEHNR and CDR2 as FQNEAQ (reference sequence). The CDR3 spells CASSWGGRGEQFF. The CDR3 nucleotides are TGTGCCAGCAGCTGGGGGGGTAGGGGTGAGCAGTTCTTC.

This clonotype has only a few counts. The DNA of the CDR3 is TGTGCCATCAAATCGCGGGGGCTCACAGATACGCAGTATTTT. As protein: CAIKSRGLTDTQYF. J is TRBJ2-3 and V is TRBV10-3; TRBD2 might be the D (7 bases). The V end was cut by 7 bases, the J end by 2 bases, with 13 bases between. The CDR3 has 14 amino acids. Germline V CDR1 and CDR2: ENHRY, SYGVKD.

Here the CDR3 DNA reads TGTGCCAGCAGCTTGTGGGACGGACAATATCAAGGGGGCTACACCTTC. Translation gives CASSLWDGQYQGGYTF. V and J are TRBV7-3 and TRBJ1-2, with D perhaps matching TRBD1 (5 bases). V lost 3 bases and J lost 8, with 22 bases in between. The CDR3 extends over 16 amino acids. Germline values: CDR1 SGHTA, CDR2 FQGTGA.

This clonotype was seen ten or more times. The V call is TRBV27, the J call TRBJ2-3, with D unclear. Trimming removed 2 bases at V and 1 base at J, with 4 bases between. Germline V gene data show CDR1 as MNHEY and CDR2 as SMNVEV (reference sequence). The CDR3 is made up of 13 amino acids. The DNA for the CDR3 is TGTGCCAGCAGTTTAATCGGCACAGATACGCAGTATTTT. Translated: CASSLIGTDTQYF.

V and J are TRBV6-1 and TRBJ2-3; no definite D call. Germline CDR1 is MNHNS and CDR2 is SASEGT. CDR3 length: 18 amino acids. V was pared by 4 bases and J by 2 bases, with 22 bases between. The CDR3 reads CASSVKVGLPSLTDTQYF. CDR3 coding DNA: TGTGCCAGCAGTGTTAAAGTGGGTCTTCCCTCTCTCACAGATACGCAGTATTTT.

This chain connects TRBV24-1 to TRBJ2-1, with 14 bases aligning to TRBD2. The V and J ends lost 3 bases and 10 bases, in that order; junction bases with no gene match: 13. Per germline, CDR1 KGHDR and CDR2 SFDVKD. The CDR3 totals 18 residues. CDR3 sequence: CATSDPGLAGVLGEEQFF. In DNA, the CDR3 is TGTGCCACCAGTGATCCGGGACTAGCGGGGGTCCTAGGGGAGGAGCAGTTCTTC.

This chain links TRBV7-9 with TRBJ2-4; tentative D call: TRBD2 (6 bases). The CDR3 is made up of 16 amino acids. The germline gives CDR1 SEHNR, CDR2 FQNEAQ (reference sequence). Trimming removed 4 bases at V and 3 bases at J, with 16 bases between. The CDR3 nucleotides are TGTGCCAGCAGCTCCATTTTCGGGGGAGGCAAAAACATTCAGTACTTC. Translation: CASSSIFGGGKNIQYF.